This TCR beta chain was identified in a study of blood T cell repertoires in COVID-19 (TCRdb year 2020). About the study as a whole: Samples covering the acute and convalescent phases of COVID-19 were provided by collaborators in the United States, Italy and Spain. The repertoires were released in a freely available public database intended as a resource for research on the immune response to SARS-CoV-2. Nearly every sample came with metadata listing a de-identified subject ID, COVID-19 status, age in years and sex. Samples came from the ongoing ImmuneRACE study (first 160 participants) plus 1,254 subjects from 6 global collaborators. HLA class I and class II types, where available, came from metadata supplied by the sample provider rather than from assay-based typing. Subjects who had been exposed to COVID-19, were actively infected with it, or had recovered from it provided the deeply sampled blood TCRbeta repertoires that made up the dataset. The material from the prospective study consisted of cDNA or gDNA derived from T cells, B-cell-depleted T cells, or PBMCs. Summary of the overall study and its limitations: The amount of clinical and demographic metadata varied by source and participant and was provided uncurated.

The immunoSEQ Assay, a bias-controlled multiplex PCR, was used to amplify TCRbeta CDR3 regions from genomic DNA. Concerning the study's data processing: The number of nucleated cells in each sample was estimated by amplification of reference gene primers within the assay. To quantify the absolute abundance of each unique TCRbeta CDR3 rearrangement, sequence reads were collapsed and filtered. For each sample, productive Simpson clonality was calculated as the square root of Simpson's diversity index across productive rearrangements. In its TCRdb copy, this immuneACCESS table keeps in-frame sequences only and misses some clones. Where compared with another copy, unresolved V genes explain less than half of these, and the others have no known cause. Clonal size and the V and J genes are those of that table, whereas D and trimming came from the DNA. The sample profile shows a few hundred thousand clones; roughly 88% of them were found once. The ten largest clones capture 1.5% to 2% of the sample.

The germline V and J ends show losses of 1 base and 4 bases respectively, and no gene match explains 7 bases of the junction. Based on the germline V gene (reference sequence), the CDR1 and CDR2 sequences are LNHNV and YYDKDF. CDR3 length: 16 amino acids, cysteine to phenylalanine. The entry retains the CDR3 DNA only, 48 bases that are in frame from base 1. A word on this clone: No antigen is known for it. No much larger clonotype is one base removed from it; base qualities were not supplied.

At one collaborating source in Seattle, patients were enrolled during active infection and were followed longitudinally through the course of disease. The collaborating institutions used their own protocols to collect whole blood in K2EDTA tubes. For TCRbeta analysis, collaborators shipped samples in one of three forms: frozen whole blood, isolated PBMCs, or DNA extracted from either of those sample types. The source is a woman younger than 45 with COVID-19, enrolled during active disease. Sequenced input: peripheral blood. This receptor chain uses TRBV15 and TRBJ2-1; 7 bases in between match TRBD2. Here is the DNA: TGTGCCACCAGCAGAGGGGAGCGGGGACGTTACAATGAGCAGTTCTTC. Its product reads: CATSRGERGRYNEQFF. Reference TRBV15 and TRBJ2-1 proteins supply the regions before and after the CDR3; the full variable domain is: DAMVIQNPRYQVTQFGKPVTLSCSQTLNHNVMYWYQQKSSQAPKLLFHYYDKDFNNEADTPDNFQSRRPNTSFCFLDIRSPGLGDTAMYLCATSRGERGRYNEQFFGPGTRLTVL.